This T cell receptor (beta chain) stems from a study of cytomegalovirus exposure and HLA in healthy donors. Germline CDR1 SNHLY, CDR2 FYNNEI. The CDR3 totals 13 residues. Trimming took 3 bases from V and 4 from J, leaving 9 bases between them. PCR involved 60 Vbeta and 13 Jbeta primers. Profiling relied on immunoSEQ multiplex PCR, and the TCRdb table lists in-frame clones only, not all of them. Of roughly 250,000 clones in the sample, roughly 70% were seen once. Study conclusions and caveats: Some TCR beta chains (about 170 of them) were listed as cytomegalovirus-associated. Association with HLA alleles at 0.05 false discovery rate was found for 16,951 TCR beta sequences in a later analysis. Reports described diagnosis of cytomegalovirus status by the classifier as highly specific and sensitive.

As concerns this clone: Its antigen is unknown.

Sequencing was carried out using PBMCs. The source is a female donor in good health and CMV-seronegative. This sequence joins TRBV2 and TRBJ1-1; no clear D gene. This CDR3 is CASSEERGTEAFF. The CDR3 DNA reads TGTGCCAGCAGTGAGGAACGGGGCACTGAAGCTTTCTTT.